Listed below are T cell receptor beta chains from one sample, sequenced in a study of T cell responses to AZD1222 COVID-19 vaccine. This table comes from immunoSEQ multiplex PCR, and its TCRdb copy is limited to in-frame clones, with some not included. The repertoire holds some 180,000 clones, with roughly nine tenths as singletons. This specimen consisted of peripheral blood, obtained 28 days after the second AZD1222 dose. These receptors were taken from an adult who received the AZD1222 COVID-19 vaccine. Both conserved end residues are part of each CDR3. The D gene is left open where the match is weak. Size is stated for part of the rows, as once, few or many counts, or as a class when the clone is expanded.

clone size | D gene | J gene | V gene | CDR3 protein | CDR3 DNA
- | - | TRBJ2-4 | TRBV13 | CASSSIGVAKNIQYF | TGTGCCAGCAGCTCTATAGGGGTAGCCAAAAACATTCAGTACTTC
- | TRBD1 | TRBJ1-3 | TRBV3-1/TRBV3-2 | CASSPIRTGASGNTIYF | TGTGCCAGCAGCCCGATTCGGACAGGGGCCTCTGGAAACACCATATATTTT
- | TRBD2 | TRBJ2-2 | TRBV9 | CASTSTSSNTGELFF | TGTGCCAGCACTTCGACTAGCAGCAACACCGGGGAGCTGTTTTTT
- | TRBD1 | TRBJ1-3 | TRBV11-2 | CASSLEPGTGPGNTIYF | TGTGCCAGCAGCTTAGAACCCGGGACAGGACCTGGAAACACCATATATTTT
once | - | TRBJ2-1 | TRBV3-1/TRBV3-2 | CASSDKLGERYNEQFF | TGTGCCAGCAGCGACAAATTGGGGGAGAGGTACAATGAGCAGTTCTTC
- | - | TRBJ2-3 | TRBV4-1 | CASSAYWAAGGGTDTQYF | TGCGCCAGCAGCGCCTATTGGGCCGCCGGAGGCGGCACAGATACGCAGTATTTT
- | TRBD2 | TRBJ2-1 | TRBV9 | CASSAPSGRALNEQFF | TGTGCCAGCAGCGCTCCTAGCGGGAGGGCCCTAAATGAGCAGTTCTTC
- | - | TRBJ2-6 | TRBV5-1 | CASSLSASGANVLTF | TGCGCCAGCAGCTTGTCAGCTTCTGGGGCCAACGTCCTGACTTTC
- | TRBD1 | TRBJ2-2 | TRBV10-1 | CASSERLGGQGRTGELFF | TGCGCCAGCAGTGAGAGGCTTGGTGGACAGGGTCGGACCGGGGAGCTGTTTTTT
- | - | TRBJ1-1 | TRBV27 | CASSLSQGMNTEAFF | TGTGCCAGCAGTTTATCGCAGGGCATGAACACTGAAGCTTTCTTT
- | TRBD1 | TRBJ1-1 | TRBV19 | CASSPRTGKNTEAFF | TGTGCCAGTAGTCCGCGGACAGGGAAGAACACTGAAGCTTTCTTT
- | - | TRBJ2-7 | TRBV12-3/TRBV12-4 | CASSFDGYEQYF | TGTGCCAGCAGTTTTGACGGTTACGAGCAGTACTTC
- | - | TRBJ2-1 | TRBV3-1/TRBV3-2 | CASSQGVNEQFF | TGTGCCAGCAGCCAGGGGGTGAATGAGCAGTTCTTC
once | TRBD1 | TRBJ1-4 | TRBV7-2 | CASSPRTGLREKLFF | TGTGCCAGCAGCCCGAGGACAGGGTTGAGGGAAAAACTGTTTTTT
- | TRBD1 | TRBJ1-2 | TRBV29-1 | CSALGQGTYGYTF | TGCAGCGCCTTGGGACAGGGGACCTATGGCTACACCTTC
once | TRBD1 | TRBJ1-4 | TRBV7-2 | CASSPGTGRYEKLFF | TGTGCCAGCAGCCCAGGGACAGGGAGATATGAAAAACTGTTTTTT
- | - | TRBJ1-4 | TRBV28 | CASSMGGQQEKLFF | TGTGCCAGCAGCATGGGAGGGCAGCAGGAAAAACTGTTTTTT
- | - | TRBJ1-1 | TRBV3-1/TRBV3-2 | CASSQRRSVAEAFF | TGTGCCAGCAGCCAGCGACGTTCAGTCGCTGAAGCTTTCTTT
- | - | TRBJ2-1 | TRBV19 | CASKSGGAEDEQFF | TGTGCCAGTAAGAGTGGGGGGGCGGAGGATGAGCAGTTCTTC
- | - | TRBJ1-2 | TRBV5-5 | CASSLGHSGDYGYTF | TGTGCCAGCAGCTTGGGGCACTCAGGAGACTATGGCTACACCTTC
- | - | TRBJ2-6 | TRBV7-9 | CASSLLSSATFSGANVLTF | TGTGCCAGCAGCTTACTCTCGTCAGCAACCTTCTCTGGGGCCAACGTCCTGACTTTC
- | TRBD1 | TRBJ1-6 | TRBV6-5 | CASRRGQISPLHF | TGTGCCAGCAGGAGGGGGCAAATTTCACCCCTCCACTTT
- | TRBD1 | TRBJ1-1 | TRBV3-1/TRBV3-2 | CASSWEGAGEAFF | TGTGCCAGCAGCTGGGAGGGGGCCGGTGAAGCTTTCTTT
- | - | TRBJ1-1 | TRBV29-1 | CSVGRQNTEAFF | TGCAGCGTTGGTCGACAGAACACTGAAGCTTTCTTT
- | TRBD1 | TRBJ1-5 | TRBV5-1 | CASSLVTGFGQPQHF | TGCGCCAGCAGCTTGGTGACAGGGTTCGGTCAGCCCCAGCATTTT
- | TRBD2 | TRBJ2-1 | TRBV9 | CASSGSRSGVAYNEQFF | TGTGCCAGCAGCGGGAGCCGAAGCGGGGTTGCCTACAATGAGCAGTTCTTC
- | TRBD1 | TRBJ1-2 | TRBV10-2 | CASSGTGGYGYTF | TGCGCCAGCTCCGGGACAGGGGGCTATGGCTACACCTTC
- | TRBD2 | TRBJ2-7 | TRBV12-5 | CASGLSGNSYEQYF | TGTGCTAGTGGGCTAAGCGGGAACTCCTACGAGCAGTACTTC
- | TRBD1 | TRBJ2-2 | TRBV5-6 | CASSLWKGTGGFLSGELFF | TGTGCCAGCAGCTTGTGGAAGGGAACAGGGGGCTTCTTGTCCGGGGAGCTGTTTTTT
once | - | TRBJ1-5 | TRBV12-3/TRBV12-4 | CASRQGSQPQHF | TGTGCCAGCAGGCAGGGGAGCCAGCCCCAGCATTTT
- | TRBD2 | TRBJ2-3 | TRBV6-6 | CASSYRGRQRTDTQYF | TGTGCCAGCAGTTACCGCGGGAGGCAGCGAACAGATACGCAGTATTTT
- | - | TRBJ1-1 | TRBV20-1 | CSASRNTEAFF | TGCAGTGCTTCCCGAAACACTGAAGCTTTCTTT
- | TRBD2 | TRBJ2-5 | TRBV3-1/TRBV3-2 | CASSQEGETGGQETQYF | TGTGCCAGCAGCCAAGAAGGGGAAACGGGGGGACAAGAGACCCAGTACTTC
- | - | TRBJ2-1 | TRBV5-1 | CASTSRPPNNEQFF | TGCGCCAGCACCTCCCGGCCGCCCAACAATGAGCAGTTCTTC
- | TRBD1 | TRBJ1-2 | TRBV20-1 | CSAGGGGGVVNYGYTF | TGCAGTGCTGGTGGGGGAGGGGGCGTAGTTAACTATGGCTACACCTTC
- | TRBD1 | TRBJ1-3 | TRBV29-1 | CSVRDSSGNTIYF | TGCAGCGTTAGGGACAGCTCTGGAAACACCATATATTTT
- | TRBD1 | TRBJ2-5 | TRBV7-6 | CASSYQGAQYF | TGTGCCAGCAGCTACCAGGGGGCCCAGTACTTC
- | - | TRBJ1-1 | TRBV3-1/TRBV3-2 | CASSRTGWGLNTEAFF | TGTGCCAGCAGCCGAACAGGGTGGGGGCTGAACACTGAAGCTTTCTTT